The rows below give T cell receptor beta chains drawn from one sample of a study of Ad26.COV2.S vaccination and SARS-CoV-2 variants. Assay used: immunoSEQ multiplex PCR; TCRdb lists only in-frame clones, some missing. There are about 350,000 clones in the sample; about 91% occur only once, and about 3.9% lies in the top ten. This material consisted of peripheral blood, taken after recovery from COVID-19. The receptor set was obtained from a human donor who had recovered from COVID-19. Each CDR3 is given with its conserved first and last residue. The D gene is left open where the match is weak. Clone size is not always given. Where it is, it says once, few, many or a class for expanded clones.

clone_size,d_call,j_call,cdr3_length,v_call,cdr3_nt,cdr3_aa
-,-,TRBJ1-5,13,TRBV19,TGTGCCAGTAGAGGCAGGGGTCATCAGCCCCAGCATTTT,CASRGRGHQPQHF
-,-,TRBJ2-3,11,TRBV20-1,TGCAGTTTCCGGCCGACAGATACGCAGTATTTT,CSFRPTDTQYF
-,-,TRBJ1-2,14,TRBV5-1,TGCGCCAGCGCCTATTCTAGCGCCCCATATGGCTACACCTTC,CASAYSSAPYGYTF
-,-,TRBJ1-2,15,TRBV14,TGTGCCAGCAGCCTCAACCACGGAGCTAACTATGGCTACACCTTC,CASSLNHGANYGYTF
few,TRBD1,TRBJ1-6,15,TRBV19,TGTGCCAGTAGGGAAGACAGGGGAGGTCGGTCACCCCTCCACTTT,CASREDRGGRSPLHF
-,-,TRBJ2-3,13,TRBV6-4,TGTGCCAGCAGTGACAGCCTCACAGATACGCAGTATTTT,CASSDSLTDTQYF
-,-,TRBJ1-2,15,TRBV5-1,TGCGCCAGCAGCTTGGACGGTCAGGGGCTGGGTGGCTACACCTTC,CASSLDGQGLGGYTF
-,-,TRBJ1-2,15,TRBV9,TGTGCCAGCAGCTCCAGGGACCGAGTTACCTATGGCTACACCTTC,CASSSRDRVTYGYTF
-,-,TRBJ1-2,14,TRBV7-9,TGTGCCAGCAGCTTAGAGGCGGTAGACTATGGCTACACCTTC,CASSLEAVDYGYTF
-,TRBD1,TRBJ1-6,13,TRBV27,TGTGCCAGCAGTTACCGGACAGGTTCACCCCTCCACTTT,CASSYRTGSPLHF
-,TRBD1,TRBJ1-1,16,TRBV7-2,TGTGCCAGCAGCTTGACAGGGTCGAGTAAGAACACTGAAGCTTTCTTT,CASSLTGSSKNTEAFF
-,-,TRBJ1-1,13,TRBV10-3,TGTGCCATCGGACCTACGGAGAACACTGAAGCTTTCTTT,CAIGPTENTEAFF
-,-,TRBJ1-2,11,TRBV5-4,TGTGCCAGCAGCTCGACCTATGGCTACACCTTC,CASSSTYGYTF
-,-,TRBJ1-5,15,TRBV19,TGTGCCAGTAGCGAACAGGGTACCAGCAATCAGCCCCAGCATTTT,CASSEQGTSNQPQHF
-,-,TRBJ2-3,15,TRBV10-3,TGTGCCATCAGTGGGAAGGGGCTGCGCACAGATACGCAGTATTTT,CAISGKGLRTDTQYF
once,TRBD2,TRBJ2-5,16,TRBV6-2/TRBV6-3,TGTGCCAGCAGCTATAGGACTAGCGGGGTTCTTGGGACCCAGTACTTC,CASSYRTSGVLGTQYF
-,-,TRBJ2-2,14,TRBV5-1,TGCGCCAGCAGCTTAACAGGGAGCACCGGGGAGCTGTTTTTT,CASSLTGSTGELFF
-,-,TRBJ2-1,15,TRBV19,TGTGCCAGTAGTATAGGCGGGACAGTCTACAATGAGCAGTTCTTC,CASSIGGTVYNEQFF
-,-,TRBJ1-1,13,TRBV9,TGTGCCAGCAGCGTAGGGTCGAACACTGAAGCTTTCTTT,CASSVGSNTEAFF
once,TRBD1,TRBJ1-5,13,TRBV2,TGTGCCAGTTCCGGGACAGGGGATCAGCCCCAGCATTTT,CASSGTGDQPQHF
-,-,TRBJ1-2,13,TRBV12-3/TRBV12-4,TGTGCCAGCAGCCCCGAGCAAGCCGATGGCTACACCTTC,CASSPEQADGYTF
-,-,TRBJ1-4,15,TRBV11-2,TGTGCCAGCAGCTTAGGGGCCGCCCGGGGCGAAAAACTGTTTTTT,CASSLGAARGEKLFF